A selection of T cell receptor beta chains follows, all from one sample in a study of PD-1 blockade in classical Hodgkin lymphoma. Profiled with immunoSEQ multiplex PCR; TCRdb holds only in-frame clones, not every one. This sample carries around 4,200 clones, roughly 65% of them seen once, and the ten largest clones take over 45%. Sequenced material: peripheral blood mononuclear cells (PBMCs), taken before the fourth cycle of nivolumab. The receptors here all came from a human donor with classical Hodgkin lymphoma. The CDR3 runs from the conserved cysteine through the conserved F or W. Fields, in order: clone size, D gene, J gene, V gene, CDR3 protein, CDR3 DNA. A D gene is named only where the DNA matches it firmly. Clone size is given for some rows only: seen once, a few or many times, or a class if the clone is expanded.

size: NA
D: NA
J: TRBJ1-5
V: TRBV28
CDR3: CASSLPLAGNQPQHF
DNA: TGTGCCAGCAGTCTGCCCCTAGCGGGCAATCAGCCCCAGCATTTT

size: NA
D: NA
J: TRBJ2-3
V: TRBV28
CDR3: CASSFVAGTDTQYF
DNA: TGTGCCAGCAGTTTTGTCGCGGGCACAGATACGCAGTATTTT

size: NA
D: NA
J: TRBJ2-3
V: TRBV7-2
CDR3: CASSTRDEGGLNTQYF
DNA: TGTGCCAGCAGCACCCGGGACGAGGGGGGTCTAAATACGCAGTATTTT

size: NA
D: TRBD1
J: TRBJ1-2
V: TRBV14
CDR3: CASSPRDRLKDGYTF
DNA: TGTGCCAGCAGCCCCCGGGACAGGTTGAAGGACGGCTACACCTTC

size: NA
D: NA
J: TRBJ2-3
V: TRBV19
CDR3: CASRLGLLLTDTQYF
DNA: TGTGCCAGTAGGCTGGGACTTCTCCTCACAGATACGCAGTATTTT

size: NA
D: TRBD1
J: TRBJ1-2
V: TRBV29-1
CDR3: CSVGTIDRGGGYTF
DNA: TGCAGCGTTGGAACTATAGACAGGGGAGGTGGCTACACCTTC

size: NA
D: NA
J: TRBJ1-4
V: TRBV6-5
CDR3: CATKGLEKLFF
DNA: TGTGCCACCAAGGGGCTTGAAAAACTGTTTTTT

size: few
D: NA
J: TRBJ1-1
V: TRBV2
CDR3: CASSEGDFMNTEAFF
DNA: TGTGCCAGCAGTGAAGGGGACTTCATGAACACTGAAGCTTTCTTT

size: few
D: TRBD1
J: TRBJ1-1
V: TRBV11-1
CDR3: CASSPRTGESPEAFF
DNA: TGTGCCAGCAGCCCCCGGACAGGGGAGTCCCCTGAAGCTTTCTTT

size: NA
D: TRBD2
J: TRBJ2-7
V: TRBV4-1
CDR3: CASSQDSGDFSYEQYF
DNA: TGCGCCAGCAGCCAGGATAGCGGGGACTTCTCCTACGAGCAGTACTTC